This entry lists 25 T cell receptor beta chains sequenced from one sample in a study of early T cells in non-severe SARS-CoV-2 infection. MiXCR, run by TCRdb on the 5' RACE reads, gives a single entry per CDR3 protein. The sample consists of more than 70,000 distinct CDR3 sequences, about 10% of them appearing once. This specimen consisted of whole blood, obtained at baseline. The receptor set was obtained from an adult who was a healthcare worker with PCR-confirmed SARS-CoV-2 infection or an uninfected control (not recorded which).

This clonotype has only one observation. The CDR3 DNA reads as TGCGCCAGCAGCCAAGTGGGCCAAGGGAACAATGAGCAGTTCTTC. Its translation: CASSQVGQGNNEQFF. The chain has TRBV4-1 and TRBJ2-1; D remains ambiguous. This CDR3 is built from 15 residues. The V gene's germline CDR1 is MGHRA and CDR2 YSYEKL. The V and J ends lost 1 base and 5 bases respectively, with 12 bases between them.

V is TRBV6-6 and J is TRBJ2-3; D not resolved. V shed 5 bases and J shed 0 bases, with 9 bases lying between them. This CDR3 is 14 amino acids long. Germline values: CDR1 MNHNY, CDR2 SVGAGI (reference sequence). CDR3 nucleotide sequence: TGTGCCAGCAGTATCCCCCCTAGCACAGATACGCAGTATTTT. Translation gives CASSIPPSTDTQYF.

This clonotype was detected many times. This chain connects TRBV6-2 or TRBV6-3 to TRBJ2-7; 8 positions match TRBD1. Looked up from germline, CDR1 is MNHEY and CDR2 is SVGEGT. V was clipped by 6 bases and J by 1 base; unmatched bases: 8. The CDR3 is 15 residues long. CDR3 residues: CASSNVRDRSYEQYF. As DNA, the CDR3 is TGTGCCAGCAGCAACGTCCGGGACAGGTCCTACGAGCAGTACTTC.

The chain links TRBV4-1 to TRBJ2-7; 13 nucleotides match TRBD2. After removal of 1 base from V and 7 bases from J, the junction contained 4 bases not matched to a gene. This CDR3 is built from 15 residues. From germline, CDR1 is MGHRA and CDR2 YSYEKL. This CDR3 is CASSQGTSGGDEQYF. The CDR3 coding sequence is TGCGCCAGCAGCCAAGGGACTAGCGGGGGAGATGAGCAGTACTTC.

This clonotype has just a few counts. This CDR3 reads CASSFTGKNTEAFF. The CDR3 DNA is TGTGCCAGCAGCTTCACCGGGAAAAACACTGAAGCTTTCTTT. The V and J genes are TRBV7-3 and TRBJ1-1; D is uncertain. Trimming took 3 bases from V and 2 from J, leaving 10 bases between them. This CDR3 is built from 14 residues. The germline gives CDR1 SGHTA, CDR2 FQGTGA. Using reference TRBV7-3 and TRBJ1-1 for the parts outside the CDR3, the full variable domain is GAGVSQTPSNKVTEKGKYVELRCDPISGHTALYWYRQSLGQGPEFLIYFQGTGAADDSGLPNDRFFAVRPEGSVSTLKIQRTERGDSAVYLCASSFTGKNTEAFFGQGTRLTVV.

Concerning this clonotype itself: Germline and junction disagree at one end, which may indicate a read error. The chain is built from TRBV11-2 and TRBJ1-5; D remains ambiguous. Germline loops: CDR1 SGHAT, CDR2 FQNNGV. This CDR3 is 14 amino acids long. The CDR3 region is CACSEGGSGQPQHF. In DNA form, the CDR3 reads TGTGCCTGCAGCGAGGGAGGGTCGGGTCAGCCCCAGCATTTT.

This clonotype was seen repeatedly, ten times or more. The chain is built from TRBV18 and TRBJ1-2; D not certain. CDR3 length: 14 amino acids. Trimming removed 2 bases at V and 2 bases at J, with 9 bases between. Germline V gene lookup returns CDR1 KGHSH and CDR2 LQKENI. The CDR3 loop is CASSPGERNYGYTF. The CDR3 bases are TGTGCCAGCTCACCAGGGGAGAGAAACTATGGCTACACCTTC. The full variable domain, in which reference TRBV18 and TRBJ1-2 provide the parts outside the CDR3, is NAGVMQNPRHLVRRRGQEARLRCSPMKGHSHVYWYRQLPEEGLKFMVYLQKENIIDESGMPKERFSAEFPKEGPSILRIQQVVRGDSAAYFCASSPGERNYGYTFGSGTRLTVV.

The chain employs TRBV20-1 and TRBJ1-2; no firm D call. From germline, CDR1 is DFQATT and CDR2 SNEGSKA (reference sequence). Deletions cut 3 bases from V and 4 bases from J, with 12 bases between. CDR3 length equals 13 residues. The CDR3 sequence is CSASSGILYGYTF. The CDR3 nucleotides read TGCAGTGCTAGTTCGGGGATCCTCTATGGCTACACCTTC.

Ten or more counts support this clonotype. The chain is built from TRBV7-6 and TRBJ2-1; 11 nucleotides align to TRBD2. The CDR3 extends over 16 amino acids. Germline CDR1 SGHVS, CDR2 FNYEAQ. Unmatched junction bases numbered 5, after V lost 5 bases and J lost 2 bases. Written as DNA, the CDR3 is TGTGCCAGCAGCCCCCGTAGCGGGGGGGCCTACAATGAGCAGTTCTTC. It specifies CASSPRSGGAYNEQFF.

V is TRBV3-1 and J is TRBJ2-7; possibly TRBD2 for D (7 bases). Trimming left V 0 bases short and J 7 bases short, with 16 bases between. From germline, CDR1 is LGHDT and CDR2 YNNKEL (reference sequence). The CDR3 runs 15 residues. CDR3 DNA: TGTGCCAGCAGCCAAGATTGGGCGGGGGCCCGGGAGCAGTACTTC. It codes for CASSQDWAGAREQYF.

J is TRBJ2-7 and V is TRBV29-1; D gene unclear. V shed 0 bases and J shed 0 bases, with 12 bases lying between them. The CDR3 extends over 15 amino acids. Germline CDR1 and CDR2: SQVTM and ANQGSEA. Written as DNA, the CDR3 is TGCAGCGTTGAAGAGAGTGCAGCTAGCTCCTACGAGCAGTACTTC. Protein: CSVEESAASSYEQYF.

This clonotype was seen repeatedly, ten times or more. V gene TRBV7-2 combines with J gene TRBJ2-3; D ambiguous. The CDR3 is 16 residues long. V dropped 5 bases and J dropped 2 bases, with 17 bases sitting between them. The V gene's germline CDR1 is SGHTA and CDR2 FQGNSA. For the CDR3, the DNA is TGTGCCAGCAGCGCTTCGTGGGGTCGGGCCACAGATACGCAGTATTTT. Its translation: CASSASWGRATDTQYF.

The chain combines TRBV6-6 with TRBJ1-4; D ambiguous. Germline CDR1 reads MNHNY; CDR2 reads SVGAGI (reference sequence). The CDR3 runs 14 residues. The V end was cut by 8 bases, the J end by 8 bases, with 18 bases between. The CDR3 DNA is TGTGCCAGCCACGGGGAGGCGAGATCGGAAAAACTGTTTTTT. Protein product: CASHGEARSEKLFF.

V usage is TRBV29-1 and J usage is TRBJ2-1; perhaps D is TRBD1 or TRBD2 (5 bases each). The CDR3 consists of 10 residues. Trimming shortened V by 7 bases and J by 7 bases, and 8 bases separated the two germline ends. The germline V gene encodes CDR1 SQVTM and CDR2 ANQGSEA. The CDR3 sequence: CSAGGNEQFF. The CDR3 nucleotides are TGCAGCGCTGGGGGAAATGAGCAGTTCTTC.

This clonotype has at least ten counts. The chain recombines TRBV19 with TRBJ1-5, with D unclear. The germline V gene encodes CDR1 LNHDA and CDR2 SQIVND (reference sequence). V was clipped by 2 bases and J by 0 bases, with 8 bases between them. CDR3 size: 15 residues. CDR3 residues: CASSILSVSNQPQHF. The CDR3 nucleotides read TGTGCCAGTAGTATACTCAGTGTTAGCAATCAGCCCCAGCATTTT. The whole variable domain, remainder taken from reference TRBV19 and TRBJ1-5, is DGGITQSPKYLFRKEGQNVTLSCEQNLNHDAMYWYRQDPGQGLRLIYYSQIVNDFQKGDIAEGYSVSREKKESFPLTVTSAQKNPTAFYLCASSILSVSNQPQHFGDGTRLSIL.

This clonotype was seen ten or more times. CDR3 protein: CASSQGGPNTDTQYF. The CDR3 nucleotides read TGTGCCAGCAGCCAGGGGGGACCAAACACAGATACGCAGTATTTT. This chain connects TRBV7-2 to TRBJ2-3; tentatively, D is TRBD1 (7 bases). The CDR3 extends over 15 amino acids. CDR1 and CDR2 (germline): SGHTA, FQGNSA. Trimming shortened V by 5 bases and J by 2 bases, and 14 bases separated the two germline ends.

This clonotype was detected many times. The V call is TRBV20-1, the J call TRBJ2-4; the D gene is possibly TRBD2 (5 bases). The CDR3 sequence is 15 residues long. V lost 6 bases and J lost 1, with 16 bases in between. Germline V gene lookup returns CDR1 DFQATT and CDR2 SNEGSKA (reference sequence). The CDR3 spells CSARRDPSAKNIQYF. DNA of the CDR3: TGCAGTGCCCGACGGGATCCTTCGGCCAAAAACATTCAGTACTTC.

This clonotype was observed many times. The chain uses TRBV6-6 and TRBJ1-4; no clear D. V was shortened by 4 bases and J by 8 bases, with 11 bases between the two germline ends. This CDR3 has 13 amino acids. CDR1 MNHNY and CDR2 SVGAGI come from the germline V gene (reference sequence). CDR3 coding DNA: TGTGCCAGCAGTTTTGGCCCTTACGAAAAACTGTTTTTT. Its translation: CASSFGPYEKLFF.

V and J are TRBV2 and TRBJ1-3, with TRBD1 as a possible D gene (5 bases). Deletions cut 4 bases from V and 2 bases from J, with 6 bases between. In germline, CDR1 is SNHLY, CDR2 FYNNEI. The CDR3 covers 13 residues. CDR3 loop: CASSVTAGNTIYF. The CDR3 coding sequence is TGTGCCAGCAGTGTGACAGCTGGAAACACCATATATTTT.

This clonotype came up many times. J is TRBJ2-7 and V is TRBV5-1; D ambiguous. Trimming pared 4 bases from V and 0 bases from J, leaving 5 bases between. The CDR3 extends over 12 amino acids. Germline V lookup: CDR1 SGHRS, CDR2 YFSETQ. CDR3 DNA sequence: TGCGCCAGCAGCCCCAGCTCCTACGAGCAGTACTTC. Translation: CASSPSSYEQYF.

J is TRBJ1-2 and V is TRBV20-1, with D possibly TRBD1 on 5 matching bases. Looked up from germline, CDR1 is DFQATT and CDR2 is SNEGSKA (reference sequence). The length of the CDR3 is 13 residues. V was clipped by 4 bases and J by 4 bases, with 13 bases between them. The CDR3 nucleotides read TGCAGTGCTAAGTATCCAGGGACCTATGGCTACACCTTC. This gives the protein CSAKYPGTYGYTF.

CDR3 region: CASSQYLLGTAEGYEQYF. Here the CDR3 DNA reads TGTGCCAGCAGCCAATACCTACTCGGGACGGCGGAAGGGTACGAGCAGTACTTC. The V call is TRBV3-1, the J call TRBJ2-7; tentatively, D is TRBD1 or TRBD2 (5 bases each). Trimming pared 2 bases from V and 4 bases from J, leaving 24 bases between. This CDR3 region has 18 residues. Germline V gene lookup returns CDR1 LGHDT and CDR2 YNNKEL (reference sequence).

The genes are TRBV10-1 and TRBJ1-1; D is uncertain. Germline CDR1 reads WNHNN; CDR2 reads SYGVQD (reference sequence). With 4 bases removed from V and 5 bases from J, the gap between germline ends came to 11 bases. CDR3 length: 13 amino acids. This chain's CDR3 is CASSGSGLTEAFF. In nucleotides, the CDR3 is TGCGCCAGCAGTGGCTCCGGTCTTACTGAAGCTTTCTTT.

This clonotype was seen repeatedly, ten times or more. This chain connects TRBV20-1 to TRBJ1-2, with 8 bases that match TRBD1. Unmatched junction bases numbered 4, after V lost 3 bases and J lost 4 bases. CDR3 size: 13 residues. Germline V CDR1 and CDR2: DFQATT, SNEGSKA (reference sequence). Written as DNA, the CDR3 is TGCAGTGCTAGTTCAGGACAGGGCTATGGCTACACCTTC. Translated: CSASSGQGYGYTF.

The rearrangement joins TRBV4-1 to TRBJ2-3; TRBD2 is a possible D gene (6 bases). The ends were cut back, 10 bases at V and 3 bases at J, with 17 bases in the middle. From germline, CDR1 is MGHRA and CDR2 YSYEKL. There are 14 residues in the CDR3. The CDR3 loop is CATKAVGGTDTQYF. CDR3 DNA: TGCGCCACCAAAGCTGTCGGGGGTACAGATACGCAGTATTTT.